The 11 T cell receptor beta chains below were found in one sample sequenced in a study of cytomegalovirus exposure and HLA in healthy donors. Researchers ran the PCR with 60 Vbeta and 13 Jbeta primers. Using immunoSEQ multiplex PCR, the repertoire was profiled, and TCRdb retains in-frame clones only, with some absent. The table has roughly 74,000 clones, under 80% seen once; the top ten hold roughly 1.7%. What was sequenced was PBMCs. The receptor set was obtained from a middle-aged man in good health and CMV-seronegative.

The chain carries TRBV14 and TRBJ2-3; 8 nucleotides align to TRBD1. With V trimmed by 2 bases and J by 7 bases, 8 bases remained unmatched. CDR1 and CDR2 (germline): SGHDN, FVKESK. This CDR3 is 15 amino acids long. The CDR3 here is CASSQLDREVHTQYF. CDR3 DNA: TGTGCCAGCAGCCAACTGGACAGGGAGGTTCATACGCAGTATTTT.

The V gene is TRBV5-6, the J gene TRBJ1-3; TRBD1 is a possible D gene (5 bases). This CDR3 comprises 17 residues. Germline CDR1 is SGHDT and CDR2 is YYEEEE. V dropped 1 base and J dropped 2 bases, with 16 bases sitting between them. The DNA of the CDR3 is TGTGCCAGCAGCTTGAGGGGCAGTGGAGTCGCTGGAAACACCATATATTTT. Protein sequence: CASSLRGSGVAGNTIYF. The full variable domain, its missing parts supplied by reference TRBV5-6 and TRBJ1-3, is DAGVTQSPTHLIKTRGQQVTLRCSPKSGHDTVSWYQQALGQGPQFIFQYYEEEERQRGNFPDRFSGHQFPNYSSELNVNALLLGDSALYLCASSLRGSGVAGNTIYFGEGSWLTVV.

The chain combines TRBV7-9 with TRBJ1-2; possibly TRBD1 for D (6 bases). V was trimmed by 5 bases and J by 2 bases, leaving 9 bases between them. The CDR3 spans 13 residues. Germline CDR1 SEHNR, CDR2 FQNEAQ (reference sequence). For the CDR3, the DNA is TGTGCCAGCAGCCAGGACAGCAACTATGGCTACACCTTC. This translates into CASSQDSNYGYTF.

The CDR3 DNA sequence: TGTGCCAGCAGCTCACAGGGGAACACTGAAGCTTTCTTT. Translated, it gives CASSSQGNTEAFF. This chain connects TRBV11-2 to TRBJ1-1, with TRBD1 as a possible D gene (6 bases). The V end was cut by 4 bases, the J end by 1 base, with 7 bases between. This CDR3 spans 13 amino acids. The V gene's germline CDR1 is SGHAT and CDR2 FQNNGV.

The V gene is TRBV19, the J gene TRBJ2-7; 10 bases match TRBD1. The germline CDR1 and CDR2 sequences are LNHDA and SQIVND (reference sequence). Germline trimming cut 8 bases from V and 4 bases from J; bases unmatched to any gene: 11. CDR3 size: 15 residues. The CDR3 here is CASQGRDRGMYEQYF. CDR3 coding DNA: TGTGCCAGTCAGGGCCGGGACAGGGGTATGTACGAGCAGTACTTC.

The chain's CDR3 is CASSSPTGTGDSGANVLTF. DNA for the CDR3: TGTGCCAGCAGCTCGCCGACAGGGACCGGAGACTCTGGGGCCAACGTCCTGACTTTC. The chain has TRBV11-2 and TRBJ2-6; 7 nucleotides line up with TRBD1. Trimming at V came to 4 bases and at J to 0 bases, leaving 12 bases not matched to a gene. Germline V gene lookup returns CDR1 SGHAT and CDR2 FQNNGV. The CDR3 is 19 residues long.

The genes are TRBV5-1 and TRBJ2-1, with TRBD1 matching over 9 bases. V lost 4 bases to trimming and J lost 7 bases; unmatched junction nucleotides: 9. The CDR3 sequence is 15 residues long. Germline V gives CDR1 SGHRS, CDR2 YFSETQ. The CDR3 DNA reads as TGCGCCAGCAGCCCGGGACAGGGCGGTAAAAATGAGCAGTTCTTC. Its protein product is CASSPGQGGKNEQFF. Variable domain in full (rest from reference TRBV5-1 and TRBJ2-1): KAGVTQTPRYLIKTRGQQVTLSCSPISGHRSVSWYQQTPGQGLQFLFEYFSETQRNKGNFPGRFSGRQFSNSRSEMNVSTLELGDSALYLCASSPGQGGKNEQFFGPGTRLTVL.

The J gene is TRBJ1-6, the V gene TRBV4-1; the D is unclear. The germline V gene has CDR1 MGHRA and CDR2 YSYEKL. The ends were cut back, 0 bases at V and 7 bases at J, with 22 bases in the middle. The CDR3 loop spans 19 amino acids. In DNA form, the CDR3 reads TGCGCCAGCAGCCAAGAAAGTTCTGGAACAAACAGCGGGAATTCACCCCTCCACTTT. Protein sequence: CASSQESSGTNSGNSPLHF.

Here the CDR3 reads CASSVEAGAPNEQYF. CDR3 bases: TGTGCCAGCAGCGTAGAGGCAGGGGCTCCAAACGAGCAGTACTTC. The chain couples TRBV9 to TRBJ2-7; D may be TRBD1 (6 bases). Deletions cut 0 bases from V and 5 bases from J, with 15 bases between. The germline CDR1 and CDR2 sequences are SGDLS and YYNGEE. The CDR3 is 15 residues long.

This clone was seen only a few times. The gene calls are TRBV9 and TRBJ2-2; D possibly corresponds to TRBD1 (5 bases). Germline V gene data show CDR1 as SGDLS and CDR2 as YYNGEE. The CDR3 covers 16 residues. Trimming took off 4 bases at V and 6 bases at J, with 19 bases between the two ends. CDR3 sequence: CASSLLTDPSAGELFF. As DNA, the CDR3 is TGTGCCAGCAGCTTATTGACAGACCCCTCGGCCGGGGAGCTGTTTTTT.

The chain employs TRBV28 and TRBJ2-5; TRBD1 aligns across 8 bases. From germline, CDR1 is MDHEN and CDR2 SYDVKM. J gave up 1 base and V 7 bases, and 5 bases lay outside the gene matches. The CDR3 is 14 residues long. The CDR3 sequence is CASTRGTGQETQYF. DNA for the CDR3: TGTGCCAGCACCCGGGGGACAGGCCAAGAGACCCAGTACTTC.